This record concerns one TCR beta chain sequence. Repertoires were generated with immunoSEQ multiplex PCR, while TCRdb's copy carries only in-frame clones and drops some. This table has under 200,000 clones, less than 90% appearing once. This CDR3 has 14 amino acids. CDR1 is KGHSH, CDR2 LQKENI, per germline. Trimming cost V 6 bases and J 9 bases; bases outside gene matches: 5. This sample is drawn from a study of blood T cell repertoires in COVID-19. Study details: Acute-phase and convalescent COVID-19 samples originated in the United States, Italy and Spain. Nucleic acid was either cDNA or gDNA, and it came from T cells, B-cell-depleted T cells, or PBMCs.

Sequencing input: peripheral blood. The chain is built from TRBV18 and TRBJ1-6, with 10 nucleotides matching TRBD1. The receptor was derived from a woman aged 70-85 years with acute or convalescent COVID-19. CDR3 sequence: CASSPGQGTSPLHF. The DNA for the CDR3 is TGTGCCAGCTCGCCGGGACAGGGGACTTCACCCCTCCACTTT.